This TCR beta chain was retrieved from a study of beta chain features in type 1 diabetes. This CDR3 contains 15 residues. CDR1 is KGHSH, CDR2 LQKENI, per germline. The V end was cut by 0 bases, the J end by 0 bases, with 6 bases between. Notes on the study in general: The study found moderately but significantly shorter TCRB CDR3s in all four CD4+ subsets of Type 1 diabetes patients.

As to this clone: As yet, its antigen is unknown.

Sequenced material consisted of expressed TCRB transcripts (all of the isolated RNA was reverse transcribed). Sequencing was performed with immunoSEQ multiplex PCR; in TCRdb, only in-frame clones are kept and a portion is missing. Here the sample spans a few hundred thousand clones, 9.6% being singletons. The receptor's source is a man in his thirties or forties with type 1 diabetes. Sequencing was performed on central memory CD4+ T cells from blood. V gene TRBV18 combines with J gene TRBJ2-1; D remains unclear. CDR3 sequence reads: CASSPPVSSYNEQFF. The CDR3 bases are TGTGCCAGCTCACCACCGGTTAGCTCCTACAATGAGCAGTTCTTC.